The 20 T cell receptor beta chains presented below share a single source sample, sequenced in a study of beta chain features in type 1 diabetes. Study results and limitations: Shortening of TCRB CDR3s, moderate but significant, appeared in all four CD4+ subsets of Type 1 diabetes patients.

Every isolated RNA sample was fully reverse transcribed, so sequencing captured expressed TCRB transcripts. Sequenced by immunoSEQ multiplex PCR; TCRdb stores in-frame clones only, minus some. Here the sample spans 300,000 or so clones, 9.3% being singletons. For these receptors, no antigen is known. The sample was central memory CD4+ T cells from blood. Source of these receptors: a man younger than 45 with type 1 diabetes.

Note on this clone: This may arise from a read error, as a much more abundant clone is one base away. The chain links TRBV5-6 to TRBJ2-5; D unresolved. V lost 2 bases, J lost 1 base, and 0 bases lay in between. Germline V gives CDR1 SGHDT, CDR2 YYEEEE. The CDR3 sequence is 11 residues long. CDR3 in amino acids: CASSFQETQYF. CDR3 sequence (DNA): TGTGCCAGCAGCTTCCAAGAGACCCAGTACTTC.

This clone has just a few counts. The chain has TRBV18 and TRBJ2-7, with TRBD1 identical over 7 bases. Germline V gene lookup returns CDR1 KGHSH and CDR2 LQKENI. Germline trimming cut 3 bases from V and 0 bases from J; bases unmatched to any gene: 8. This CDR3 is 16 amino acids long. The CDR3: CASSPTSGQASYEQYF. The CDR3 DNA sequence: TGTGCCAGCTCACCGACATCCGGACAGGCCTCCTACGAGCAGTACTTC.

In this sample, this clone turned up a few times. CDR3: CASNPTGAYPSYEQYF. The CDR3 DNA sequence: TGTGCCAGTAACCCGACAGGCGCTTACCCCTCCTACGAGCAGTACTTC. The chain couples TRBV19 to TRBJ2-7; a weak D match, TRBD1 (6 bases). The V end lost 7 bases, the J end lost 0 bases, and 19 bases lay between the germline ends. Per germline, CDR1 LNHDA and CDR2 SQIVND (reference sequence). The CDR3 is 16 residues long.

This clone was seen repeatedly, ten times or more. V is TRBV7-2 and J is TRBJ2-3; D gene unclear. V lost 2 bases and J lost 3, with 12 bases in between. The CDR3 has 15 residues. Germline V gene lookup returns CDR1 SGHTA and CDR2 FQGNSA. CDR3 loop: CASSLRPSATDTQYF. The CDR3 bases are TGTGCCAGCAGCTTAAGGCCCTCAGCAACAGATACGCAGTATTTT.

The rearrangement uses TRBV29-1 and TRBJ2-3; 7 bases map to TRBD1. Trimming removed 5 bases from V and 2 bases from J; junction bases left unmatched: 4. From germline, CDR1 is SQVTM and CDR2 ANQGSEA. The CDR3 sequence is 13 residues long. The CDR3 loop is CSVRQGYTDTQYF. The CDR3 DNA is TGCAGCGTTCGACAGGGATACACAGATACGCAGTATTTT.

This clone has only a few counts. The chain uses TRBV11-3 and TRBJ2-5; possibly TRBD1 for D (6 bases). Germline values: CDR1 SGHNT, CDR2 YENEEA. The V end was cut by 1 base, the J end by 4 bases, with 13 bases between. This CDR3 comprises 15 residues. The CDR3 DNA is TGTGCCAGCAGCTTAGGACTACCAGGGGCAGAGACCCAGTACTTC. The encoded protein is CASSLGLPGAETQYF.

The gene calls are TRBV2 and TRBJ2-3, with D possibly TRBD1 on 5 matching bases. Between the trimmed V and J ends, which lost 1 base and 2 bases, there was a span of 7 bases. The CDR3 has 14 amino acids. Germline V gene sequence: CDR1 SNHLY, CDR2 FYNNEI. CDR3 nucleotides: TGTGCCAGCAGTGAAGGACAGTTCACAGATACGCAGTATTTT. It specifies CASSEGQFTDTQYF.

This sequence joins TRBV6-7 and TRBJ2-5; D tentatively fits TRBD1 or TRBD2 (5 bases each). TRBV6-7 qualifies as an ORF whose function is uncertain. The CDR3 extends over 15 amino acids. The V gene lost 2 bases and the J gene lost 5 bases, with 15 bases spanning the gap. The CDR3 sequence is CASSYLPGQVETQYF. CDR3 coding DNA: TGTGCCAGCAGTTACCTCCCGGGGCAGGTGGAGACCCAGTACTTC.

There are a few counts of this clone. The V gene is TRBV28, the J gene TRBJ2-3; 13 nucleotides align to TRBD2. The germline V gene has CDR1 MDHEN and CDR2 SYDVKM. Trimming removed 9 bases from V and 4 bases from J; junction bases left unmatched: 4. The CDR3 has 14 amino acids. CDR3 sequence reads: CASQLAGGSDTQYF. The CDR3 nucleotides are TGTGCCAGTCAACTAGCGGGGGGGTCAGATACGCAGTATTTT.

The genes are TRBV9 and TRBJ1-2, with 8 positions matching TRBD1. The CDR3 is made up of 14 amino acids. Germline V CDR1 and CDR2: SGDLS, YYNGEE. After removal of 4 bases from V and 5 bases from J, the junction contained 7 bases not matched to a gene. The CDR3 spells CASSPQQGGYGYTF. In DNA, the CDR3 is TGTGCCAGCAGCCCGCAACAGGGGGGATATGGCTACACCTTC.

The rearrangement joins TRBV6-5 to TRBJ2-3; D gene ambiguous. The CDR3 totals 14 residues. The ends were cut back, 5 bases at V and 0 bases at J, with 9 bases in the middle. Germline CDR1 and CDR2: MNHEY and SVGAGI. The CDR3 DNA reads as TGTGCCAGCAGTCGCCAGGTTAGCACAGATACGCAGTATTTT. Protein: CASSRQVSTDTQYF.

This chain's CDR3 is CAIRPGQGIGETQYF. In nucleotides, the CDR3 is TGTGCCATCCGCCCGGGACAGGGTATTGGAGAGACCCAGTACTTC. The chain recombines TRBV10-3 with TRBJ2-5; TRBD1 matches 9 bases. Looked up from germline, CDR1 is ENHRY and CDR2 is SYGVKD. V lost 8 bases to trimming and J lost 4 bases; unmatched junction nucleotides: 11. The CDR3 is 15 amino acids.

The sample holds a few counts of this clone. The chain combines TRBV6-5 with TRBJ2-7; 10 bases agree with TRBD1. V shed 7 bases, J shed 7 bases, and the junction held 10 bases outside the gene matches. Per germline, CDR1 MNHEY and CDR2 SVGAGI. CDR3 length equals 14 residues. The CDR3: CASIPGQGPGEQYF. CDR3 DNA sequence: TGTGCCAGCATCCCGGGACAGGGGCCGGGGGAGCAGTACTTC.

This clone was observed a handful of times. V is TRBV14 and J is TRBJ2-7; D possibly matches TRBD1 or TRBD2 (5 bases each). The CDR3 extends over 14 amino acids. Germline assignment: CDR1 SGHDN and CDR2 FVKESK. Trimming took 2 bases from V and 10 from J, leaving 18 bases between them. CDR3 DNA: TGTGCCAGCAGCCAATCGGGACGGCGGCCATATCAGTACTTC. Protein: CASSQSGRRPYQYF.

In DNA form, the CDR3 reads TGCGCCAGCAGTCAATTCGGGGGGGCCGGCTACACCTTC. Its translation is CASSQFGGAGYTF. V and J are TRBV23-1 and TRBJ1-2; D might be TRBD1 (6 bases). TRBV23-1 has ORF status, its function being uncertain. The CDR3 extends over 13 amino acids. V shed 1 base and J shed 8 bases, with 11 bases lying between them.

This clone was detected only a few times. The chain recombines TRBV2 with TRBJ2-7; no reliable D call. The CDR3 length is 15 residues. Trimming stripped 0 bases from V and 4 bases from J, with 13 bases between. The V gene's germline CDR1 is SNHLY and CDR2 FYNNEI. CDR3 amino acids: CASSEALGRTYEQYF. The CDR3, as DNA: TGTGCCAGCAGTGAAGCGCTGGGCAGGACGTACGAGCAGTACTTC.

This clone was recorded a few times. The rearrangement links TRBV7-2 to TRBJ2-3; unclear D gene. The CDR3 length is 12 residues. V lost 5 bases and J lost 4, with 7 bases in between. CDR1 is SGHTA and CDR2 is FQGNSA in the germline V gene. The CDR3 sequence is CASSRHPDTQYF. The DNA for the CDR3 is TGTGCCAGCAGCCGTCACCCAGATACGCAGTATTTT.

The genes are TRBV28 and TRBJ2-4; 8 nucleotides line up with TRBD2. Losses at the gene ends were 2 bases for V and 10 bases for J; bases not matched to a gene: 4. CDR1 and CDR2 (germline): MDHEN, SYDVKM. This CDR3 is built from 13 residues. In DNA form, the CDR3 reads TGTGCCAGCAGTTTAGGCGGCGGGGGGATTCAGTACTTC. Translation: CASSLGGGGIQYF.

In this sample, this clone turned up a few times. The chain combines TRBV5-1 with TRBJ1-2; no clear D gene. Trimming shortened V by 1 base and J by 2 bases, and 12 bases separated the two germline ends. Germline CDR1 reads SGHRS; CDR2 reads YFSETQ. The CDR3 loop spans 15 amino acids. The CDR3 sequence is CASSLSLQKNYGYTF. In DNA, the CDR3 is TGCGCCAGCAGCTTGTCCCTACAGAAGAACTATGGCTACACCTTC.

This chain uses TRBV18 with TRBJ2-3; D call uncertain. Looked up from germline, CDR1 is KGHSH and CDR2 is LQKENI. This CDR3 is built from 12 residues. Trimming cost V 2 bases and J 6 bases, with 6 bases left between them. This CDR3 reads CASSPLWDTQYF. The CDR3 DNA follows: TGTGCCAGCTCACCATTGTGGGATACGCAGTATTTT.